The 26 T cell receptor beta chains below come from one sample, sequenced in a study of T-cell memory formation after mild COVID-19. A single record per CDR3 protein comes from TCRdb applying MiXCR to the 5' RACE reads. The repertoire includes 250,000 to 400,000 distinct CDR3 sequences, roughly 13% of them detected once, and 21% sits in the top ten. Source material: PBMCs or a T cell subset sorted from them (not recorded which). All receptors come from a man younger than 35 who had mild COVID-19 (a few samples of this study predate the infection). Cell type and time point are not known.

This rearrangement joins TRBV7-3 to TRBJ2-2, with D perhaps matching TRBD1 (6 bases). Trimming pared 3 bases from V and 5 bases from J, leaving 10 bases between. Germline CDR1 SGHTA, CDR2 FQGTGA. The CDR3 extends over 14 amino acids. The CDR3 reads CASSLEQGTGELFF. In nucleotides, the CDR3 is TGTGCCAGCAGCTTGGAACAGGGAACCGGGGAGCTGTTTTTT.

Many counts were recorded for this clonotype. As DNA, the CDR3 is TGCGCCAGCACCCGGCAGGCAGGGGACTCCTATGGCTACACCTTC. Protein sequence: CASTRQAGDSYGYTF. The chain uses TRBV4-3 and TRBJ1-2, with D perhaps TRBD1 (6 bases). The CDR3 is made up of 15 amino acids. Germline values: CDR1 LGHNA, CDR2 YSLEER. Trimming took off 7 bases at V and 4 bases at J, with 19 bases between the two ends.

In this sample, this clonotype turned up many times. The chain joins TRBV6-5 to TRBJ2-1, with D perhaps TRBD2 (6 bases). The CDR3 spans 14 residues. Germline V gene sequence: CDR1 MNHEY, CDR2 SVGAGI. Deletions cut 4 bases from V and 2 bases from J, with 9 bases between. CDR3 sequence reads: CASSSGGPYNEQFF. CDR3 DNA: TGTGCCAGCAGTTCCGGGGGTCCCTACAATGAGCAGTTCTTC.

This clonotype was seen only a few times. V gene TRBV6-5 combines with J gene TRBJ2-3; D is unresolved. This CDR3 is 13 amino acids long. Germline CDR1 MNHEY, CDR2 SVGAGI. The germline V and J ends were trimmed by 6 bases and 0 bases, with 7 bases remaining between them. The CDR3 DNA reads TGTGCCAGCAGCACAGTTAGCACAGATACGCAGTATTTT. Protein product: CASSTVSTDTQYF.

This clonotype turned up a few times. The gene calls are TRBV7-2 and TRBJ1-6; D gene unclear. CDR1 SGHTA and CDR2 FQGNSA come from the germline V gene. The V and J ends lost 2 bases and 9 bases respectively, with 14 bases between them. CDR3 length equals 15 residues. For the CDR3, the DNA is TGTGCCAGCAGCTTAATAGGGAGGGATGTTTCACCCCTCCACTTT. It is translated as CASSLIGRDVSPLHF.

The genes are TRBV6-2 or TRBV6-3 and TRBJ2-7, with a tentative D call TRBD1 (6 bases). Per the germline V gene, CDR1 is MNHEY and CDR2 is SVGEGT. V shed 11 bases and J shed 3 bases, with 11 bases lying between them. This CDR3 contains 11 residues. The CDR3 reads CAGSRGYEQYF. The CDR3 DNA sequence: TGTGCCGGGAGCAGGGGCTACGAGCAGTACTTC.

The V call is TRBV18, the J call TRBJ2-7; a possible D gene is TRBD2 (5 bases). The V gene's germline CDR1 is KGHSH and CDR2 LQKENI. The germline V and J ends were trimmed by 6 bases and 1 base, with 16 bases remaining between them. CDR3 length equals 15 residues. This CDR3 reads CASSRRGATSYEQYF. The CDR3 DNA is TGTGCCAGCTCTCGCCGGGGAGCAACATCCTACGAGCAGTACTTC.

The CDR3 DNA reads as TGTGCCAGTTGGGACGGGTCGGCGGACCAAGAGACCCAGTACTTC. This sequence encodes CASWDGSADQETQYF. This sequence joins TRBV19 and TRBJ2-5; the D call may be TRBD1 or TRBD2 (5 bases each). The V gene's germline CDR1 is LNHDA and CDR2 SQIVND (reference sequence). The CDR3 has 15 amino acids. Trimming removed 8 bases from V and 0 bases from J, with 16 bases in between. Full variable domain (remainder filled in from reference TRBV19 and TRBJ2-5): DGGITQSPKYLFRKEGQNVTLSCEQNLNHDAMYWYRQDPGQGLRLIYYSQIVNDFQKGDIAEGYSVSREKKESFPLTVTSAQKNPTAFYLCASWDGSADQETQYFGPGTRLLVL.

The chain uses TRBV5-1 and TRBJ2-4, with TRBD1 matching 9 bases. The J segment lost 6 bases and the V segment lost 5 bases, leaving 6 bases of the junction unmatched. The CDR3 length is 14 residues. The germline V gene has CDR1 SGHRS and CDR2 YFSETQ. The CDR3 loop reads CASSSWDRVNIQYF. In DNA, the CDR3 is TGCGCCAGCAGTTCCTGGGACAGGGTAAACATTCAGTACTTC.

The rearrangement joins TRBV27 to TRBJ1-1; 8 nucleotides match TRBD1. CDR1 and CDR2 (germline): MNHEY, SMNVEV (reference sequence). There are 16 residues in the CDR3. V lost 6 bases to trimming and J lost 1 base; unmatched junction nucleotides: 10. The DNA for the CDR3 is TGTGCCAGCAGCTCGACGAGCAGGGGGCAGAACACTGAAGCTTTCTTT. Encoded protein: CASSSTSRGQNTEAFF.

The chain couples TRBV19 to TRBJ1-1; no definite D call. The V gene's germline CDR1 is LNHDA and CDR2 SQIVND (reference sequence). This CDR3 region has 13 residues. The V end lost 3 bases, the J end lost 4 bases, and 9 bases lay between the germline ends. The CDR3 DNA reads TGTGCCAGTAGTATGGCGGTAGGCACTGAAGCTTTCTTT. Its protein is CASSMAVGTEAFF.

This clonotype has a count of ten or more. V and J are TRBV5-1 and TRBJ1-1; 7 nucleotides agree with TRBD1. Germline values: CDR1 SGHRS, CDR2 YFSETQ. The ends lost 4 bases at V and 4 bases at J; junction bases unmatched: 4. The CDR3 has 13 residues. DNA of the CDR3: TGCGCCAGCAGCAGGGGGCTTAGCACTGAAGCTTTCTTT. This encodes CASSRGLSTEAFF.

The rearrangement uses TRBV7-9 and TRBJ1-4; D not resolved. V was clipped by 6 bases and J by 4 bases, with 12 bases between them. The CDR3 is made up of 14 amino acids. The germline gives CDR1 SEHNR, CDR2 FQNEAQ (reference sequence). The CDR3 nucleotides are TGTGCCAGCAGAAGAGGACCGAATAATGAAAAACTGTTTTTT. Translation: CASRRGPNNEKLFF.

This clonotype was counted ten times or more. The chain uses TRBV3-1 and TRBJ1-1; tentatively, D is TRBD1 (6 bases). With 4 bases removed from V and 4 bases from J, the gap between germline ends came to 10 bases. This CDR3 has 13 residues. Germline lookup yields CDR1 LGHDT and CDR2 YNNKEL (reference sequence). The CDR3 DNA is TGTGCCAGCAGCCGACAGGTTCCCACTGAAGCTTTCTTT. It translates to CASSRQVPTEAFF.

The rearrangement links TRBV7-9 to TRBJ1-6, with D maybe TRBD1 (5 bases). Germline lookup yields CDR1 SEHNR and CDR2 FQNEAQ (reference sequence). This CDR3 spans 14 amino acids. V was cut by 7 bases and J by 5 bases, with 12 bases left in between. The CDR3 bases are TGTGCCAGCAACCTCTGGGGGGATAATTCACCCCTCCACTTT. It encodes CASNLWGDNSPLHF.

This clonotype was observed at least ten times. The V call is TRBV12-3 or TRBV12-4, the J call TRBJ1-5, with TRBD1 matching 7 bases. The trim removed 5 bases at V and 4 bases at J, leaving 8 bases unmatched. This CDR3 region has 15 residues. Here the CDR3 reads CASSQQGTGNQPQHF. CDR3 bases: TGTGCCAGCAGTCAACAGGGGACGGGGAATCAGCCCCAGCATTTT.

This clonotype was recorded a few times. This chain uses TRBV6-5 with TRBJ2-2; 7 bases fit TRBD1. Trimming at V came to 5 bases and at J to 2 bases, leaving 8 bases not matched to a gene. The CDR3 contains 16 residues. The V gene's germline CDR1 is MNHEY and CDR2 SVGAGI. CDR3 loop: CASSPLTGDNTGELFF. Written as DNA, the CDR3 is TGTGCCAGCAGTCCCTTAACAGGGGATAACACCGGGGAGCTGTTTTTT.

This clonotype was observed a handful of times. J is TRBJ2-1 and V is TRBV12-3 or TRBV12-4, with 8 positions matching TRBD1. The CDR3 sequence is 14 residues long. Losses at the gene ends were 4 bases for V and 5 bases for J; bases not matched to a gene: 4. The DNA for the CDR3 is TGTGCCAGCAGTTGGGTGACAGGGGACAATGAGCAGTTCTTC. It codes for CASSWVTGDNEQFF.

This clonotype was counted between two and nine times. The chain links TRBV4-1 to TRBJ2-1; D remains ambiguous. The CDR3 totals 15 residues. With 1 base removed from V and 2 bases from J, the gap between germline ends came to 9 bases. Germline loops: CDR1 MGHRA, CDR2 YSYEKL. CDR3 bases: TGCGCCAGCAGCCAAGCCAGCACAACCTACAATGAGCAGTTCTTC. This sequence encodes CASSQASTTYNEQFF.

The CDR3 protein is CASRLGQGTDTQYF. CDR3 nucleotides: TGTGCCAGCAGGCTAGGACAGGGAACAGATACGCAGTATTTT. The V gene is TRBV2, the J gene TRBJ2-3; 8 bases match TRBD1. In germline, CDR1 is SNHLY, CDR2 FYNNEI. The CDR3 is made up of 14 amino acids. The junction had 5 bases not matched to a gene; V was cut back by 6 bases and J by 3 bases.

The V and J genes are TRBV13 and TRBJ2-7; D remains unclear. The CDR3 has 14 amino acids. In germline, CDR1 is PRHDT, CDR2 FYEKMQ (reference sequence). The V end was cut by 1 base, the J end by 3 bases, with 10 bases between. CDR3 loop: CASSLARVGYEQYF. CDR3 in DNA: TGTGCCAGCAGCTTAGCCCGTGTCGGCTACGAGCAGTACTTC. Complete variable domain (other parts from reference TRBV13 and TRBJ2-7): AAGVIQSPRHLIKEKRETATLKCYPIPRHDTVYWYQQGPGQDPQFLISFYEKMQSDKGSIPDRFSAQQFSDYHSELNMSSLELGDSALYFCASSLARVGYEQYFGPGTRLTVT.

This chain joins TRBV5-6 and TRBJ2-5, with 7 nucleotides matching TRBD1. V was clipped by 3 bases and J by 5 bases; unmatched bases: 7. This CDR3 spans 14 amino acids. The germline gives CDR1 SGHDT, CDR2 YYEEEE. CDR3 bases: TGTGCCAGCAGCTGGGGCAGGGGGTACGAGACCCAGTACTTC. Protein sequence: CASSWGRGYETQYF.

The chain joins TRBV2 to TRBJ2-7; D call uncertain. Germline V gives CDR1 SNHLY, CDR2 FYNNEI. This CDR3 is built from 13 residues. Trimming removed 3 bases from V and 0 bases from J, with 6 bases in between. The CDR3 loop reads CASSDLPSYEQYF. Written as DNA, the CDR3 is TGTGCCAGCAGTGACTTGCCCTCCTACGAGCAGTACTTC. Full variable domain (rest looked up from reference TRBV2 and TRBJ2-7): EPEVTQTPSHQVTQMGQEVILRCVPISNHLYFYWYRQILGQKVEFLVSFYNNEISEKSEIFDDQFSVERPDGSNFTLKIRSTKLEDSAMYFCASSDLPSYEQYFGPGTRLTVT.

This clonotype has just a few counts. The chain couples TRBV20-1 to TRBJ2-5, with TRBD2 matching over 10 bases. CDR1 is DFQATT and CDR2 is SNEGSKA in the germline V gene (reference sequence). Losses at the gene ends were 2 bases for V and 4 bases for J; bases not matched to a gene: 10. This CDR3 region has 16 residues. The CDR3 coding sequence is TGCAGTGCTAGAAAAGCGGGGGGGCTTTTCCGAGAGACCCAGTACTTC. Translating it yields CSARKAGGLFRETQYF.

Only a few counts were recorded for this clonotype. This chain connects TRBV19 to TRBJ1-1, with D perhaps TRBD1 (6 bases). Trimming left V 1 base short and J 6 bases short, with 15 bases between. Germline V lookup: CDR1 LNHDA, CDR2 SQIVND (reference sequence). The CDR3 spans 15 residues. CDR3 nucleotide sequence: TGTGCCAGTAGTATAGTCTCGGGGGGCCCGGCTGAAGCTTTCTTT. This encodes CASSIVSGGPAEAFF.

V and J are TRBV19 and TRBJ1-2; D is undetermined. CDR1 and CDR2 (germline): LNHDA, SQIVND (reference sequence). V shed 10 bases and J shed 8 bases, with 26 bases lying between them. The CDR3 length is 15 residues. The CDR3 sequence is CATRMSPRAAGGYTF. The CDR3 DNA is TGTGCCACTCGAATGTCACCCCGGGCCGCGGGCGGCTACACCTTC. The entire variable domain, with the rest obtained from reference TRBV19 and TRBJ1-2, is as follows: DGGITQSPKYLFRKEGQNVTLSCEQNLNHDAMYWYRQDPGQGLRLIYYSQIVNDFQKGDIAEGYSVSREKKESFPLTVTSAQKNPTAFYLCATRMSPRAAGGYTFGSGTRLTVV.